This is a list of T cell receptor beta chains from one sample in a study of T cell responses to AZD1222 COVID-19 vaccine. Profiling relied on immunoSEQ multiplex PCR, and the TCRdb table lists in-frame clones only, not all of them. The sample includes hundreds of thousands of clones, 85% to 95% of them seen just once. This specimen was peripheral blood, taken on day 0 of MenACWY control vaccination. The receptors come from an adult in good health. CDR3s include the opening cysteine and the closing phenylalanine or tryptophan. The D gene is left open where the match is weak. Size tells how often a clone was seen (once, few, many) or the class of an expanded clone, and some rows leave it out.

D gene	clone size	V gene	J gene	CDR3 DNA	CDR3 protein
TRBD1	once	TRBV11-2	TRBJ1-1	TGTGCCAGCAGCTTACTGACAGGGTCGGGCACTGAAGCTTTCTTT	CASSLLTGSGTEAFF
NA	NA	TRBV3-1/TRBV3-2	TRBJ2-1	TGTGCCAGCAGCCGCCGAAACATCGAGCAGTTCTTC	CASSRRNIEQFF
TRBD1	NA	TRBV6-5	TRBJ2-7	TGTGCCAGCAACAGACAGGGGGCCTCCTACGAGCAGTACTTC	CASNRQGASYEQYF
NA	NA	TRBV7-6	TRBJ2-1	TGTGCCAGCAGCCCCTATAATGAGCAGTTCTTC	CASSPYNEQFF
TRBD1	NA	TRBV4-3	TRBJ1-5	TGCGCCAGCAGCCACAAAGACAGGGGAGGCCAGCCCCAGCATTTT	CASSHKDRGGQPQHF
TRBD1	NA	TRBV6-1	TRBJ1-5	TGTGCCAGCAGTGAATTCGGGACAGGGGGCAGTCAGCCCCAGCATTTT	CASSEFGTGGSQPQHF
TRBD2	once	TRBV3-1/TRBV3-2	TRBJ2-3	TGTGCCAGCAGCAAAGGATCGTCTAGCGGGGGATTAGATACGCAGTATTTT	CASSKGSSSGGLDTQYF
NA	NA	TRBV28	TRBJ1-1	TGTGCCAGCAGCCTATGGGTGCCCCTGGCTGAAGCTTTCTTT	CASSLWVPLAEAFF
TRBD1	NA	TRBV5-1	TRBJ2-3	TGCGCCAGCAGCACATCACAGGGGGGTACAGATACGCAGTATTTT	CASSTSQGGTDTQYF
NA	NA	TRBV5-5	TRBJ1-2	TGTGCCAGCAGCGGGGACGTACGTGGCTACACCTTC	CASSGDVRGYTF
NA	NA	TRBV28	TRBJ1-2	TGTGCCAGTACGACCATGGTACTTGGAGGTTATGGCTACACCTTC	CASTTMVLGGYGYTF
NA	NA	TRBV2	TRBJ1-4	TGTGCCAGCAGTGAAGCGGGAGAGGAACTGTTTTTT	CASSEAGEELFF
TRBD2	NA	TRBV7-6	TRBJ2-1	TGTGCCAGCAGCCCGACTAGCGGGGTCTCCTACAATGAGCAGTTCTTC	CASSPTSGVSYNEQFF
NA	NA	TRBV7-2	TRBJ1-5	TGTGCCAGCAGCTTAAGGCATTCCTCTCAGCCCCAGCATTTT	CASSLRHSSQPQHF
NA	NA	TRBV29-1	TRBJ2-2	TGCAGCGTTGCGGGGCCGAACACCGGGGAGCTGTTTTTT	CSVAGPNTGELFF
NA	NA	TRBV7-6	TRBJ1-4	TGTGCCAGCAGCTCAAACCTGGGACCTAATGAAAAACTGTTTTTT	CASSSNLGPNEKLFF
NA	NA	TRBV2	TRBJ1-2	TGTGCCAGCAGTGGGACAGTCCAGGCATATGGCTACACCTTC	CASSGTVQAYGYTF
TRBD2	NA	TRBV3-1/TRBV3-2	TRBJ2-5	TGTGCCAGCAGCCAAACTAGCGGGGCGCCGTGGGAGACCCAGTACTTC	CASSQTSGAPWETQYF
NA	NA	TRBV18	TRBJ2-2	TGTGCCAGCTCATTTGGCCCGGGAAACGGGGAGCTGTTTTTT	CASSFGPGNGELFF
NA	once	TRBV15	TRBJ1-4	TGTGCCACCAGCGGGGGCGACGCAGGAGAAAAACTGTTTTTT	CATSGGDAGEKLFF
TRBD1	NA	TRBV9	TRBJ1-6	TGTGCCAGCAGGGGACAGGGTTATAATTCACCCCTCCACTTT	CASRGQGYNSPLHF
NA	few	TRBV19	TRBJ1-6	TGTGCCAGTAGTACGGTGGTGGGGGCTTGGAATTCACCCCTCCACTTT	CASSTVVGAWNSPLHF
NA	NA	TRBV7-6	TRBJ2-5	TGTGCCAGCAGCTTAATCAGGGGACCACAAGAGACCCAGTACTTC	CASSLIRGPQETQYF
NA	NA	TRBV19	TRBJ2-3	TGTGCCAGTAGTCCGGACTCGGTTTCGGGAGATACGCAGTATTTT	CASSPDSVSGDTQYF
TRBD1	once	TRBV3-1/TRBV3-2	TRBJ1-2	TGTGCCAGCAGCCATAGGGACAGGGTATATGGCTACACCTTC	CASSHRDRVYGYTF
NA	NA	TRBV28	TRBJ1-1	TGTGCCAGCAGTTCCCCGGGGGGGGCGAACACTGAAGCTTTCTTT	CASSSPGGANTEAFF
NA	NA	TRBV15	TRBJ1-4	TGTGCCACCAGCAGAGATGGGCGTGATGAAAAACTGTTTTTT	CATSRDGRDEKLFF
NA	NA	TRBV7-6	TRBJ1-5	TGTGCCAGCAGCTTAGGTCCGGGGACCAGCAATCAGCCCCAGCATTTT	CASSLGPGTSNQPQHF
NA	NA	TRBV7-9	TRBJ1-4	TGTGCCAGCAGCTTGGGACTCAATGAAAAACTGTTTTTT	CASSLGLNEKLFF
TRBD1	NA	TRBV18	TRBJ1-1	TGTGCCAGCTCACCACAGGGGGCGAGGACTGAAGCTTTCTTT	CASSPQGARTEAFF
NA	NA	TRBV12-5	TRBJ1-3	TGTGCTAGTGCGCCTAGCGGGGCTGGAGGAAACACCATATATTTT	CASAPSGAGGNTIYF
NA	NA	TRBV7-9	TRBJ1-1	TGTGCCAGCAGCTTCAAGGGGTTGAACACTGAAGCTTTCTTT	CASSFKGLNTEAFF
NA	NA	TRBV7-2	TRBJ2-7	TGTGCCAGCGCCAGGTACCTAGACAGTCGGAACGAGCAGTACTTC	CASARYLDSRNEQYF
NA	NA	TRBV6-6	TRBJ2-2	TGTGCCAGCACAGGGTACACCGGGGAGCTGTTTTTT	CASTGYTGELFF
NA	NA	TRBV9	TRBJ1-3	TGTGCCAGCAGCGCCCGCCCGAGGGACACCATATATTTT	CASSARPRDTIYF
NA	NA	TRBV6-5	TRBJ1-2	TGTGCCAGCAGTTACTCTGGTGGATATGGCTACACCTTC	CASSYSGGYGYTF
NA	NA	TRBV2	TRBJ1-3	TGTGCCAGCCTTTTGACATGGGGAAACACCATATATTTT	CASLLTWGNTIYF
TRBD2	NA	TRBV18	TRBJ2-7	TGTGCCAGCTCAGCGAATACAGTGATGAAAGCGGGGAGCTCCTACGAGCAGTACTTC	CASSANTVMKAGSSYEQYF
NA	few	TRBV12-3/TRBV12-4	TRBJ2-5	TGTGCCAGCAGTTTAGGAGAGACCCAGTACTTC	CASSLGETQYF
NA	NA	TRBV12-3/TRBV12-4	TRBJ1-1	TGTGCCAGCAGCTACTGGGGGATTGAAGCTTTCTTT	CASSYWGIEAFF
NA	NA	TRBV30	TRBJ1-5	TGTGCCTGGAAACATTTCGGCCAGCCCCAGCATTTT	CAWKHFGQPQHF
NA	NA	TRBV3-1/TRBV3-2	TRBJ2-2	TGTGCCAGCAGCCTGTCAGGTGGGACCGGGGAGCTGTTTTTT	CASSLSGGTGELFF
NA	NA	TRBV5-1	TRBJ2-5	TGCGCCAGCAGCCCTGGCAGAGGGCCCCAAGAGACCCAGTACTTC	CASSPGRGPQETQYF
NA	once	TRBV6-5	TRBJ1-1	TGTGCCAGCAGTCCAAAGATCATGAACACTGAAGCTTTCTTT	CASSPKIMNTEAFF
TRBD2	once	TRBV27	TRBJ2-7	TGTGCCAGCAGCGTCTCGACTAGCGGAAACTACGAGCAGTACTTC	CASSVSTSGNYEQYF
NA	NA	TRBV2	TRBJ1-5	TGTGCCAGTAAGGGTCCGGGAGATCAGCCCCAGCATTTT	CASKGPGDQPQHF
NA	NA	TRBV6-2/TRBV6-3	TRBJ1-1	TGTGCCAGCAGTTACTCCGCAACACCAAGCGAAGCTTTCTTT	CASSYSATPSEAFF
NA	NA	TRBV27	TRBJ1-1	TGTGCCAGCAGTAAACGGGAGAACACTGAAGCTTTCTTT	CASSKRENTEAFF
TRBD2	NA	TRBV5-1	TRBJ2-7	TGCGCCAGCAGCTTGGTTAGTAGCGGGGGGCCTAGCTCCTACGAGCAGTACTTC	CASSLVSSGGPSSYEQYF
NA	NA	TRBV6-5	TRBJ2-7	TGTGCCAGCATCTCTCATACCTACGAGCAGTACTTC	CASISHTYEQYF
TRBD1	once	TRBV4-2	TRBJ1-1	TGTGCCAGCAGCCAAGTCGGTGGACAGGGCACAGGCACTGAAGCTTTCTTT	CASSQVGGQGTGTEAFF
TRBD1	NA	TRBV7-2	TRBJ2-4	TGTGCCAGCAGCTCACAGGGGATCCCCTCAAACATTCAGTACTTC	CASSSQGIPSNIQYF
NA	once	TRBV9	TRBJ2-5	TGTGCCAGCAGCGTAGAACAGGGTGGTGAGACCCAGTACTTC	CASSVEQGGETQYF